Shown below are 17 T cell receptor beta chains from a single sample sequenced in a study of blood T cell repertoires in COVID-19. Profiling relied on immunoSEQ multiplex PCR, and the TCRdb table lists in-frame clones only, not all of them. Of fewer than 200,000 clones in the sample, approximately 91% were seen once. Sequencing used peripheral blood. The receptor set was obtained from a man aged 18 to 29 with COVID-19, enrolled during active disease.

This rearrangement joins TRBV6-2 or TRBV6-3 to TRBJ2-1; 7 positions match TRBD1. J gave up 5 bases and V 0 bases, and 10 bases lay outside the gene matches. Germline-derived CDR1 and CDR2 are MNHEY and SVGEGT. The CDR3 consists of 17 residues. CDR3 amino acids: CASSYSRTGTIHNEQFF. The CDR3 DNA follows: TGTGCCAGCAGTTACTCGAGGACAGGAACTATACACAATGAGCAGTTCTTC.

This clone has a handful of counts. The J gene is TRBJ2-7, the V gene TRBV11-3; TRBD2 is a possible D gene (5 bases). The CDR3 sequence is 13 residues long. The V gene's germline CDR1 is SGHNT and CDR2 YENEEA. V lost 5 bases and J lost 9, with 17 bases in between. The CDR3 loop reads CASSVGSMGVQYF. The CDR3 region has the DNA TGTGCCAGCAGCGTTGGGTCTATGGGAGTGCAGTACTTC.

This chain uses TRBV15 with TRBJ2-7; no firm D call. Per germline, CDR1 LNHNV and CDR2 YYDKDF (reference sequence). Between the trimmed V and J ends, which lost 1 base and 2 bases, there was a span of 9 bases. The CDR3 is 14 residues long. The CDR3 DNA sequence: TGTGCCACCAGCAGAGTCGTGGGCCCCTACGAGCAGTACTTC. It encodes CATSRVVGPYEQYF.

About this clone itself: An end of the junction does not agree with germline; a read error may underlie this. The CDR3 DNA follows: TGCGCCAGCAGCCAGCCTCAGGCCCCCCTGCTTTTT. It is translated as CASSQPQAPLLF. J is TRBJ1-4 and V is TRBV4-3; D remains ambiguous. The CDR3 loop spans 12 amino acids. The germline V gene has CDR1 LGHNA and CDR2 YSLEER.

This chain connects TRBV6-1 to TRBJ2-2; maybe TRBD2 (7 bases). There are 19 residues in the CDR3. The V gene's germline CDR1 is MNHNS and CDR2 SASEGT. The germline V and J ends were trimmed by 1 base and 0 bases, with 18 bases remaining between them. CDR3 in amino acids: CASSEEGGRGNSNTGELFF. DNA for the CDR3: TGTGCCAGCAGTGAAGAGGGGGGGAGAGGGAACTCGAACACCGGGGAGCTGTTTTTT.

The chain joins TRBV19 to TRBJ1-6, with D perhaps TRBD1 (5 bases). The V end lost 5 bases, the J end lost 7 bases, and 12 bases lay between the germline ends. Germline V gene data show CDR1 as LNHDA and CDR2 as SQIVND (reference sequence). This CDR3 is 14 amino acids long. The CDR3 DNA follows: TGTGCCAGTAGTTTCCTGGGGCTAAATTCACCCCTCCACTTT. Its protein product is CASSFLGLNSPLHF.

The chain couples TRBV5-1 to TRBJ2-2; D possibly corresponds to TRBD2 (5 bases). CDR1 and CDR2 (germline): SGHRS, YFSETQ. CDR3 length equals 16 residues. V lost 7 bases to trimming and J lost 1 base, with 17 bases between them. The CDR3 DNA sequence: TGCGCCAGCGCAGCGGATACTCGATTGAACACCGGGGAGCTGTTTTTT. Its translation is CASAADTRLNTGELFF.

The chain links TRBV4-3 to TRBJ2-3; TRBD2 agrees at 11 bases. CDR3 size: 16 residues. Germline loops: CDR1 LGHNA, CDR2 YSLEER. Unmatched junction bases numbered 2, after V lost 1 base and J lost 2 bases. DNA of the CDR3: TGCGCCAGCAGCCAAGCTAGCGGGAGGTTCACAGATACGCAGTATTTT. Residues: CASSQASGRFTDTQYF.

The rearrangement uses TRBV5-4 and TRBJ2-1, with D uncertain. Germline V lookup: CDR1 SGHNT, CDR2 YYREEE (reference sequence). Between the trimmed V and J ends, which lost 3 bases and 8 bases, there was a span of 12 bases. CDR3 length: 13 amino acids. DNA of the CDR3: TGTGCCAGCAGCTCGCTAGGAAGGCATGAGCAGTTCTTC. It is translated as CASSSLGRHEQFF.

The chain links TRBV7-8 to TRBJ2-6; D is unclear. Trimming pared 5 bases from V and 2 bases from J, leaving 10 bases between. From germline, CDR1 is SGHVS and CDR2 FQNEAQ. This CDR3 spans 15 amino acids. Here the CDR3 reads CASSIQVAGANVLTF. The CDR3, as DNA: TGTGCCAGCAGCATTCAGGTTGCTGGGGCCAACGTCCTGACTTTC. Full variable domain (outside the CDR3, taken from reference TRBV7-8 and TRBJ2-6): GAGVSQSPRYKVAKRGQDVALRCDPISGHVSLFWYQQALGQGPEFLTYFQNEAQLDKSGLPSDRFFAERPEGSVSTLKIQRTQQEDSAVYLCASSIQVAGANVLTFGAGSRLTVL.

The chain uses TRBV6-5 and TRBJ2-4; D perhaps matches TRBD2 (5 bases). V lost 0 bases, J lost 4 bases, and 10 bases lay in between. The CDR3 is 15 residues long. From germline, CDR1 is MNHEY and CDR2 SVGAGI. The CDR3 bases are TGTGCCAGCAGTTACTCGACCAGCGGAAAAAACATTCAGTACTTC. Translation gives CASSYSTSGKNIQYF.

The CDR3 spells CASSFLGQGVGYTF. DNA for the CDR3: TGTGCCAGCAGCTTTCTAGGACAGGGGGTTGGCTACACCTTC. The chain links TRBV5-4 to TRBJ1-2; TRBD1 matches at 10 bases. Germline V gene sequence: CDR1 SGHNT, CDR2 YYREEE (reference sequence). V was pared by 2 bases and J by 7 bases, with 5 bases of the junction left unmatched. The length of the CDR3 is 14 residues.

The gene calls are TRBV28 and TRBJ1-3, with 11 bases that match TRBD1. CDR1 and CDR2 from the germline V gene are MDHEN and SYDVKM. The CDR3 runs to 16 residues. Trimming removed 4 bases from V and 3 bases from J; junction bases left unmatched: 5. The CDR3 sequence: CASSWDRGAHGNTIYF. CDR3 DNA: TGTGCCAGCAGTTGGGACAGGGGGGCCCATGGAAACACCATATATTTT.

This clone has only a few counts. This chain joins TRBV30 and TRBJ1-6; TRBD1 matches at 7 bases. This CDR3 is built from 14 residues. V shed 1 base and J 7 bases; nucleotides not matched to a gene: 4. Germline assignment: CDR1 GTSNPN and CDR2 SVGIG (reference sequence). The CDR3 region is CAWSEGTANSPLHF. CDR3 sequence (DNA): TGTGCCTGGAGTGAGGGGACAGCCAATTCACCCCTCCACTTT.

V is TRBV19 and J is TRBJ2-7; 8 positions agree with TRBD1. The CDR3 has 16 residues. Per germline, CDR1 LNHDA and CDR2 SQIVND (reference sequence). J gave up 2 bases and V 5 bases, and 11 bases lay outside the gene matches. The DNA of the CDR3 is TGTGCCAGTAGTTCTCTCCCGGGACAGGAGACCTACGAGCAGTACTTC. Translated, it gives CASSSLPGQETYEQYF. The variable domain in full, completed from reference TRBV19 and TRBJ2-7, reads DGGITQSPKYLFRKEGQNVTLSCEQNLNHDAMYWYRQDPGQGLRLIYYSQIVNDFQKGDIAEGYSVSREKKESFPLTVTSAQKNPTAFYLCASSSLPGQETYEQYFGPGTRLTVT.

The V and J genes are TRBV3-1 (or the pseudogene TRBV3-2) and TRBJ1-2; possibly TRBD1 for D (5 bases). The V gene lost 7 bases and the J gene lost 4 bases, with 10 bases spanning the gap. Germline V lookup: CDR1 LGHDT, CDR2 YNNKEL (reference sequence). This CDR3 has 12 residues. CDR3 nucleotides: TGTGCCAGCAAGGACGACAGCTATGGCTACACCTTC. The encoded protein is CASKDDSYGYTF.

This chain links TRBV5-6 with TRBJ2-7, with D unclear. V was cut by 2 bases and J by 3 bases, with 6 bases left in between. Germline CDR1 and CDR2: SGHDT and YYEEEE. The CDR3 contains 12 residues. For the CDR3, the DNA is TGTGCCAGCAGCTTTGGCAGCTACGAGCAGTACTTC. Its translation is CASSFGSYEQYF.